The source of this T cell receptor beta chain is a study of T cells in Graves' hyperthyroidism and ophthalmopathy. Study conclusions and caveats: Most thyroid clonotypes with frequency above 0.001 were detected in blood.

On this clonotype itself: The target antigen is unknown.

The TCR beta CDR3 regions underwent amplification using RNA transcripts as the source. First-round RT-PCR with HTBI primers amplified the TCR CDR3 region. TCRdb fed the multiplex PCR reads into MiXCR, producing one record per CDR3 protein. The sample shows 550,000 to 800,000 distinct CDR3 sequences, around 15% of them seen only once. The source material was blood. The clonotype was recovered from a man in his fifties with Graves' hyperthyroidism.

This CDR3 reads CASSTTGQGCNQPQHF. DNA for the CDR3: TGTGCCAGCAGCACGACGGGACAGGGCTGCAATCAGCCCCAGCATTTT. The chain has TRBV7-2 and TRBJ1-5; 9 bases line up with TRBD1. The CDR3 spans 16 residues. V lost 5 bases and J lost 2; bases outside the gene matches: 7. CDR1 is SGHTA and CDR2 is FQGNSA in the germline V gene.